This T cell receptor (beta chain) is from a study of cytomegalovirus exposure and HLA in healthy donors. Primers included in the PCR were 60 Vbeta and 13 Jbeta primers. Clones were sequenced by immunoSEQ multiplex PCR, and TCRdb holds only the in-frame ones, with some missing. The table records about 200,000 clones, roughly 77% of them present only once. Study-wide points: Researchers reported in a later analysis that common viral pathogens appeared linked to several top clusters. For most TCR sequences rarity was the rule, although some public TCRs occurred in many donors.

Between the trimmed V and J ends, which lost 8 bases and 5 bases, there was a span of 21 bases. The CDR3 has 16 residues. CDR1 SGHTA and CDR2 FQGTGA come from the germline V gene. With regard to this clone: Its target is not known.

This chain links TRBV7-3 with TRBJ2-2; maybe TRBD1 (5 bases). This TCR came from a male donor in good health and CMV-seropositive. What was sequenced was PBMCs. The CDR3 region is CASQKRTRGSTGELFF. DNA of the CDR3: TGTGCCAGCCAAAAAAGGACAAGGGGTAGTACCGGGGAGCTGTTTTTT.